A selection of T cell receptor beta chains follows, all from one sample in a study of Graves' ophthalmopathy and Graves' hyperthyroidism. TCRdb analysed the multiplex PCR reads with MiXCR anew, one entry per CDR3 protein. The data contain some 240,000 distinct CDR3 sequences, around 50% of them singletons. The specimen was peripheral blood. The receptors originated from an adult man with Graves' ophthalmopathy. Both conserved end residues are part of each CDR3. The D gene is left open where the match is weak. Clone size, where shown, is once, few, many, or a class for clones that have expanded.

cdr3_length | j_call | d_call | v_call | clone_size | cdr3_aa | cdr3_nt
14 | TRBJ2-5 | NA | TRBV6-2/TRBV6-3 | NA | CATSRDWKQETQYF | TGTGCCACCTCCCGGGACTGGAAGCAAGAGACCCAGTACTTC
11 | TRBJ1-2 | NA | TRBV10-2 | NA | CASSSTDGYTF | TGCGCCAGCAGTTCGACGGATGGCTACACCTTC
15 | TRBJ1-1 | NA | TRBV12-3/TRBV12-4 | NA | CASSTWTAGDTEAFF | TGTGCCAGCAGTACATGGACCGCAGGGGACACTGAAGCTTTCTTT
16 | TRBJ2-5 | TRBD1 | TRBV7-6 | NA | CASSSRQGVDQETQYF | TGTGCCAGCAGCTCACGACAGGGGGTGGATCAAGAGACCCAGTACTTC
16 | TRBJ1-1 | NA | TRBV9 | NA | CASSVGDGRRETEAFF | TGTGCCAGCAGCGTAGGGGACGGCAGGAGGGAAACTGAAGCTTTCTTT
14 | TRBJ2-5 | TRBD2 | TRBV19 | NA | CASSPVAGVETQYF | TGTGCCAGTAGCCCTGTAGCGGGAGTGGAGACCCAGTACTTC
13 | TRBJ2-7 | NA | TRBV18 | NA | CASSPQGWDEQYF | TGTGCCAGCTCACCACAGGGCTGGGACGAGCAGTACTTC
13 | TRBJ1-2 | TRBD1 | TRBV7-9 | many | CASSLGQGAGYTF | TGTGCCAGCAGCTTGGGACAGGGGGCAGGCTACACCTTC
18 | TRBJ2-6 | TRBD2 | TRBV2 | few | CASSWGGLVLTGANVLTF | TGTGCCAGCAGTTGGGGGGGACTAGTGCTTACTGGGGCCAACGTCCTGACTTTC
14 | TRBJ1-6 | NA | TRBV19 | NA | CACTWGRGNSPLHF | TGTGCCTGTACCTGGGGCAGGGGTAATTCACCCCTCCACTTT
15 | TRBJ1-3 | NA | TRBV2 | NA | CASSYRGEYGYTIYF | TGTGCCAGCAGTTACCGGGGGGAGTATGGCTACACCATATATTTT
13 | TRBJ2-2 | NA | TRBV10-3 | NA | CAISPDFGGELFF | TGTGCCATCAGTCCCGACTTCGGCGGGGAGCTGTTTTTT
13 | TRBJ2-5 | NA | TRBV12-3/TRBV12-4 | NA | CASSSQLAETQYF | TGTGCCAGCAGTTCCCAGCTCGCAGAGACCCAGTACTTC
15 | TRBJ2-5 | TRBD2 | TRBV5-8 | NA | CASSSTGGGRETQYF | TGTGCCAGCAGCTCCACCGGCGGGGGGCGGGAGACCCAGTACTTC
15 | TRBJ1-1 | NA | TRBV7-9 | NA | CASSLARGPNTEAFF | TGTGCCAGCAGCTTAGCGAGAGGTCCGAACACTGAAGCTTTCTTT
15 | TRBJ2-7 | NA | TRBV5-1 | NA | CASSFGRAGTYEQYF | TGCGCCAGCAGCTTCGGGCGCGCGGGTACCTACGAGCAGTACTTC
14 | TRBJ2-5 | TRBD1 | TRBV29-1 | NA | CSVVDRGTQETQYF | TGCAGCGTCGTTGACAGGGGGACTCAAGAGACCCAGTACTTC
13 | TRBJ2-7 | NA | TRBV20-1 | few | CSAVRPIDYEQYF | TGCAGTGCCGTAAGACCTATCGACTACGAGCAGTACTTC
11 | TRBJ1-1 | NA | TRBV25-1 | few | CASSEKGEAFF | TGTGCCAGCAGTGAAAAGGGAGAAGCTTTCTTT
15 | TRBJ2-7 | TRBD1 | TRBV5-1 | once | CASSQPPGQGREQYF | TGTGCCAGCAGTCAACCCCCGGGACAGGGGAGAGAGCAGTACTTC
16 | TRBJ2-7 | TRBD1 | TRBV2 | NA | CASTPKGDRGRHEQYF | TGTGCCAGCACTCCGAAGGGGGACAGGGGGCGCCACGAGCAGTACTTC
15 | TRBJ2-5 | NA | TRBV15 | NA | CATSREGGPRETQYF | TGTGCCACCAGCAGAGAAGGTGGGCCCCGGGAGACCCAGTACTTC
14 | TRBJ1-1 | TRBD1 | TRBV24-1 | few | CATSERGLFGEAFF | TGTGCCACCAGTGAGAGGGGGCTTTTCGGTGAAGCTTTCTTT
14 | TRBJ1-2 | TRBD1 | TRBV9 | few | CASSVPGQVRGYTF | TGTGCCAGCAGCGTACCCGGACAGGTCCGTGGCTACACCTTC
13 | TRBJ1-2 | TRBD1 | TRBV2 | NA | CASSMGQGYGYTF | TGTGCCAGCAGTATGGGACAGGGATATGGCTACACCTTC
13 | TRBJ1-2 | NA | TRBV28 | once | CASSLMGALGYTF | TGTGCCAGCAGTTTAATGGGGGCGCTTGGCTACACCTTC
13 | TRBJ2-7 | NA | TRBV18 | NA | CASSPESSYEQYF | TGTGCCAGCTCACCTGAGAGCTCCTACGAGCAGTACTTC
14 | TRBJ2-5 | TRBD2 | TRBV20-1 | few | CSAASGGAVETQYF | TGCAGTGCGGCCAGCGGGGGGGCGGTAGAGACCCAGTACTTC
14 | TRBJ1-4 | NA | TRBV7-9 | NA | CASSFFGTNEKLFF | TGTGCCAGCAGCTTCTTTGGAACTAATGAAAAACTGTTTTTT
18 | TRBJ1-4 | NA | TRBV5-4 | NA | CASSLRPGGVGPNEKLFF | TGTGCCAGCAGCTTAAGGCCTGGGGGCGTTGGGCCTAATGAAAAACTGTTTTTT
17 | TRBJ1-2 | TRBD1 | TRBV10-3 | few | CAISEPLRPGQDYGYTF | TGTGCCATCAGTGAGCCGCTAAGGCCGGGACAGGACTATGGCTACACCTTC
12 | TRBJ1-2 | NA | TRBV2 | NA | CASMRDLYGYTF | TGTGCCAGCATGAGGGACCTCTATGGCTACACCTTC
14 | TRBJ2-7 | TRBD1 | TRBV5-8 | few | CASSLGTGSIEQYF | TGTGCCAGCAGCCTAGGGACAGGGTCGATAGAGCAGTACTTC
14 | TRBJ1-6 | TRBD1 | TRBV7-9 | NA | CASSARGGDSPLHF | TGTGCCAGCAGCGCCAGGGGGGGGGATTCACCCCTCCACTTT
15 | TRBJ1-1 | NA | TRBV10-3 | many | CAIMTDQNLVSEAFF | TGTGCCATCATGACAGACCAGAATCTTGTCTCTGAAGCTTTCTTT
14 | TRBJ2-7 | TRBD1 | TRBV7-2 | NA | CASSLGDRGNEQYF | TGTGCCAGCAGCTTAGGGGACAGGGGTAACGAGCAGTACTTC
13 | TRBJ1-1 | NA | TRBV10-3 | once | CASTSGAYTEAFF | TGTGCCAGCACTTCAGGGGCATACACTGAAGCTTTCTTT
20 | TRBJ2-1 | TRBD2 | TRBV25-1 | NA | CASSSQLGTSGRVKDNEQFF | TGTGCCAGCAGTTCCCAACTAGGGACTAGCGGGAGGGTTAAAGACAATGAGCAGTTCTTC
14 | TRBJ2-7 | NA | TRBV28 | few | CASSLTGILGEQYF | TGTGCCAGCAGTTTAACGGGTATTCTCGGGGAGCAGTACTTC
14 | TRBJ2-2 | NA | TRBV12-3/TRBV12-4 | NA | CASTAGTNTGELFF | TGTGCCAGCACCGCCGGAACTAACACCGGGGAGCTGTTTTTT
15 | TRBJ2-7 | TRBD2 | TRBV5-8 | NA | CASSFGGGRSYEQYF | TGTGCCAGCAGCTTCGGCGGGGGGCGTTCCTACGAGCAGTACTTC
15 | TRBJ2-2 | TRBD2 | TRBV29-1 | few | CSVKLAGGYTGELFF | TGCAGCGTAAAACTAGCGGGAGGGTACACCGGGGAGCTGTTTTTT
13 | TRBJ1-5 | NA | TRBV9 | NA | CASSVGGGTAQHF | TGTGCCAGCAGCGTAGGTGGGGGAACGGCCCAGCATTTT
15 | TRBJ1-2 | TRBD1 | TRBV10-3 | NA | CATCVDRGNIYGYTF | TGTGCCACCTGTGTGGACAGGGGAAACATCTATGGCTACACCTTC
14 | TRBJ1-2 | NA | TRBV7-9 | NA | CASSLAWGMDGYTF | TGTGCCAGCAGCTTAGCTTGGGGGATGGATGGCTACACCTTC
15 | TRBJ2-7 | NA | TRBV19 | few | CASSIGVRSSYEQYF | TGTGCCAGTAGTATTGGGGTTAGGAGCTCCTACGAGCAGTACTTC
15 | TRBJ1-1 | NA | TRBV5-1 | NA | CASSLGQNQNTEAFF | TGCGCCAGCAGCTTGGGGCAGAATCAGAACACTGAAGCTTTCTTT
16 | TRBJ1-6 | NA | TRBV15 | many | CATSNTPTAYNSPLHF | TGTGCCACCAGTAATACCCCGACAGCATATAATTCACCCCTCCACTTT
12 | TRBJ1-4 | NA | TRBV14 | few | CASSYRDYKLFF | TGTGCCAGCAGCTACCGGGACTATAAACTGTTTTTT
12 | TRBJ2-5 | NA | TRBV24-1 | NA | CAWRGGGQTQYF | TGTGCCTGGAGGGGGGGGGGCCAGACCCAGTACTTC